This T cell receptor beta chain was sequenced for a study of T cells in women clearing cervical HPV infection. Measured with immunoSEQ multiplex PCR; TCRdb has only the in-frame clones, and not every one. This sample's table reports some 46,000 clones. MY09/MY11 PCR detected cervical HPV DNA; dot-blot assigned genotypes. Trimming shortened V by 3 bases and J by 1 base, and 12 bases separated the two germline ends. The CDR3 has 16 amino acids. Germline values: CDR1 PRHDT, CDR2 FYEKMQ (reference sequence). In the case of this clone: The read stops 3 residues short of the end of the CDR3; the missing end is completed from the germline J gene.

This chain connects TRBV13 to TRBJ1-4; possible D gene TRBD1, 5 bases. The sequence came from a woman between 18 and 69 years old with a cervical HPV16 infection that either progressed to CIN3+ or cleared (not recorded which). The sample comprised blood buffy coat. The part of the CDR3 DNA that was read is TGTGCCAGCAGCTTGGGGGGGTTTGGAACTAATGAAAAA. This codes for CASSLGGFGTNEK. The complete CDR3 sequence is CASSLGGFGTNEKLFF. The full variable domain, rest sourced from reference TRBV13 and TRBJ1-4, is AAGVIQSPRHLIKEKRETATLKCYPIPRHDTVYWYQQGPGQDPQFLISFYEKMQSDKGSIPDRFSAQQFSDYHSELNMSSLELGDSALYFCASSLGGFGTNEKLFFGSGTQLSVL.